The entry below describes one T cell receptor (beta chain). Its antigen is not known. This entry is derived from a study of T cell responses to AZD1222 COVID-19 vaccine. V lost 1 base, J lost 2 bases, and 10 bases lay in between. Per the germline V gene, CDR1 is SGHDT and CDR2 is YYEEEE. The CDR3 runs 16 residues. Repertoires were generated with immunoSEQ multiplex PCR, while TCRdb's copy carries only in-frame clones and drops some. The table lists 60,000 or so clones, around 83% of them singletons, with approximately 20% in the top ten. Overall study findings and caveats: Spike as a whole was targeted by vaccine-associated CD4 TCRs, dominant at 160-218 and 743-854. Targets within unmutated variant regions were reportedly found for nearly half of spike-specific TCRs.

Sequenced material: peripheral blood, taken on day 0 of AZD1222 vaccination. The chain is built from TRBV5-6 and TRBJ2-6; D is possibly TRBD2 (6 bases). This receptor was identified in an adult in good health. The CDR3 loop is CASSLRGGAGANVLTF. CDR3 coding DNA: TGTGCCAGCAGCTTGAGAGGAGGGGCTGGGGCCAACGTCCTGACTTTC.